This T cell receptor beta chain comes out of a study of human T cells and chemical hapten exposure. Time point given: patch test 2, 6 weeks after DPC sensitization. Treatment of the sample: therapeutic diphenylcyclopropenone sensitization with weekly scalp DPC. Library preparation tagged each individual cDNA molecule with a unique molecular identifier. TCRdb itself ran the RACE reads through MiXCR, one entry per CDR3 protein. The sample includes about 110,000 distinct CDR3 sequences, 9.2% seen only once; the top ten take 3% to 4%. Germline V gives CDR1 MNHEY, CDR2 SVGAGI. V gave up 7 bases and J gave up 1 base; unmatched junction bases: 4. CDR3 length equals 15 residues.

The rearrangement joins TRBV6-5 to TRBJ2-3; TRBD2 aligns across 11 bases. Material: whole blood, obtained in connection with sensitization to the hapten diphenylcyclopropenone (DPC). This clonotype originated in a woman between 40 and 55 years old with alopecia areata. Some clones in this sample may be carry-over from other donors' samples. The CDR3 is CASTIAGGGTDTQYF. The CDR3 DNA sequence: TGTGCCAGCACCATAGCGGGGGGGGGCACAGATACGCAGTATTTT.